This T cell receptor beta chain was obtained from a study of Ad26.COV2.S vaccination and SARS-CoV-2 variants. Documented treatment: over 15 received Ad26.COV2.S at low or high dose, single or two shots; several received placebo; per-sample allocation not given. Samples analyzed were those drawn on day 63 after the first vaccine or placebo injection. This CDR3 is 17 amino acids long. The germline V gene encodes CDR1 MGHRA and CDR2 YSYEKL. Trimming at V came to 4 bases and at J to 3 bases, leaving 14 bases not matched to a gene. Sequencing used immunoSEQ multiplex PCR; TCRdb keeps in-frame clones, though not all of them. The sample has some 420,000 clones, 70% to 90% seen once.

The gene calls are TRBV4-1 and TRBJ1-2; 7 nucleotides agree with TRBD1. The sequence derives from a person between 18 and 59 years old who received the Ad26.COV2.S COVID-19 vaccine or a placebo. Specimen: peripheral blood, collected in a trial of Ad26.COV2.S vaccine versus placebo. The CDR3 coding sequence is TGCGCCAGCAGCCCCGTTGGGACAGCTAAAAGGGACTATGGCTACACCTTC. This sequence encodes CASSPVGTAKRDYGYTF.